Following are 32 T cell receptor beta chains from one sample sequenced in a study of blood T cell repertoires in COVID-19. The protocol was immunoSEQ multiplex PCR, while the TCRdb copy is restricted to in-frame clones and leaves out a portion. The sample includes over 120,000 clones, about 87% of them seen just once. Material for sequencing was peripheral blood. These receptors were obtained from a woman between 45 and 65 years old with active or convalescent COVID-19.

Worth noting for this clone: The junction shows a germline mismatch at one end, possibly a read error. The rearrangement joins TRBV12-3 or TRBV12-4 to TRBJ2-7, with TRBD2 as a possible D gene (6 bases). The CDR3 length is 12 residues. The CDR3 spells CASSSPPSSVHF. DNA of the CDR3: TGTGCCAGCAGTTCACCGCCTTCTAGCGTACACTTC.

V gene TRBV4-1 combines with J gene TRBJ2-7, with 11 bases identical to TRBD2. Germline assignment: CDR1 MGHRA and CDR2 YSYEKL. V dropped 5 bases and J dropped 4; count of bases not matched to a gene: 1. This CDR3 contains 13 residues. The CDR3 sequence is CASSTSGSYEQYF. The CDR3, as DNA: TGCGCCAGCAGCACTAGCGGGAGTTACGAGCAGTACTTC.

This clone has just a few counts. The chain joins TRBV7-9 to TRBJ1-3; 7 bases align to TRBD1. The CDR3 covers 18 residues. Germline V gene sequence: CDR1 SEHNR, CDR2 FQNEAQ (reference sequence). Trimming removed 3 bases from V and 2 bases from J; junction bases left unmatched: 13. In nucleotides, the CDR3 is TGTGCCAGCAGCTTCACCTTCAGACAGGGAGGCCCTGGAAACACCATATATTTT. It specifies CASSFTFRQGGPGNTIYF.

The J gene is TRBJ2-7, the V gene TRBV6-2 or TRBV6-3; the D is unclear. Per germline, CDR1 MNHEY and CDR2 SVGEGT. This CDR3 region has 11 residues. Trimming took off 5 bases at V and 5 bases at J, with 7 bases between the two ends. Here the CDR3 DNA reads TGTGCCAGCAGTCCGTCCCACGAGCAGTACTTC. Amino acid sequence: CASSPSHEQYF.

CDR3 sequence reads: CASSLYGGTEAFF. The CDR3 bases are TGCGCCAGCAGCTTGTATGGGGGGACTGAAGCTTTCTTT. This chain links TRBV5-1 with TRBJ1-1; possibly TRBD1 for D (5 bases). This CDR3 region has 13 residues. Germline CDR1 and CDR2: SGHRS and YFSETQ. V was trimmed by 1 base and J by 5 bases, leaving 9 bases between them.

In its sample, this clone was seen once. V gene TRBV2 combines with J gene TRBJ1-2; D may be TRBD1 (6 bases). The CDR3 loop spans 13 amino acids. CDR1 and CDR2 (germline): SNHLY, FYNNEI. The germline V and J ends were trimmed by 6 bases and 8 bases, with 16 bases remaining between them. The CDR3 DNA reads as TGTGCCAGCAGGCGAACAGGGTCGTACGGCTACACCTTC. The encoded protein is CASRRTGSYGYTF.

Turning to this clone: Other DNA sequences within the sample encode an identical CDR3. The genes are TRBV12-3 or TRBV12-4 and TRBJ1-2; no definite D call. This CDR3 is built from 12 residues. Between the trimmed V and J ends, which lost 2 bases and 6 bases, there was a span of 7 bases. This chain's CDR3 is CASSLPGDGYTF. CDR3 DNA sequence: TGTGCCAGCAGTTTACCGGGTGATGGCTACACCTTC.

The chain employs TRBV7-8 and TRBJ2-2, with 11 bases aligning to TRBD2. The CDR3 length is 16 residues. After removal of 5 bases from V and 4 bases from J, the junction contained 6 bases not matched to a gene. Per germline, CDR1 SGHVS and CDR2 FQNEAQ. The CDR3 coding sequence is TGTGCCAGCAGCCCGTGGCTAGCGGGAGGCACCGGGGAGCTGTTTTTT. This encodes CASSPWLAGGTGELFF. The full variable domain, completed using reference TRBV7-8 and TRBJ2-2, is GAGVSQSPRYKVAKRGQDVALRCDPISGHVSLFWYQQALGQGPEFLTYFQNEAQLDKSGLPSDRFFAERPEGSVSTLKIQRTQQEDSAVYLCASSPWLAGGTGELFFGEGSRLTVL.

This clone was detected once. This chain links TRBV30 with TRBJ2-2; the D gene is possibly TRBD1 (6 bases). Per the germline V gene, CDR1 is GTSNPN and CDR2 is SVGIG (reference sequence). V dropped 3 bases and J dropped 5 bases, with 16 bases sitting between them. The CDR3 contains 15 residues. For the CDR3, the DNA is TGTGCCTGGAGCGCTGGGACACGATCAACCGGGGAGCTGTTTTTT. Amino acid sequence: CAWSAGTRSTGELFF. The whole variable domain, remainder taken from reference TRBV30 and TRBJ2-2, is SQTIHQWPATLVQPVGSPLSLECTVEGTSNPNLYWYRQAAGRGLQLLFYSVGIGQISSEVPQNLSASRPQDRQFILSSKKLLLSDSGFYLCAWSAGTRSTGELFFGEGSRLTVL.

The chain carries TRBV10-3 and TRBJ2-7; D possibly corresponds to TRBD1 (6 bases). The germline CDR1 and CDR2 sequences are ENHRY and SYGVKD. V was clipped by 2 bases and J by 1 base, with 9 bases between them. The CDR3 consists of 14 residues. CDR3 sequence (DNA): TGTGCCATCAGTGAGAATCAGGGGTCCTACGAGCAGTACTTC. The encoded protein is CAISENQGSYEQYF.

The chain recombines TRBV28 with TRBJ1-4; 9 nucleotides align to TRBD1. CDR1 and CDR2 from the germline V gene are MDHEN and SYDVKM. V shed 4 bases, J shed 0 bases, and the junction held 0 bases outside the gene matches. This CDR3 comprises 15 residues. The CDR3 bases are TGTGCCAGCAGTTGGGACAGGGCAACTAATGAAAAACTGTTTTTT. Its translation is CASSWDRATNEKLFF.

The chain couples TRBV27 to TRBJ2-1, with D possibly matching TRBD2 (5 bases). V was trimmed by 7 bases and J by 7 bases, leaving 17 bases between them. The CDR3 length is 14 residues. Germline V gene data show CDR1 as MNHEY and CDR2 as SMNVEV (reference sequence). The CDR3 protein is CASKVGDSRNEQFF. The CDR3 DNA follows: TGTGCCAGCAAGGTGGGAGATAGTAGGAATGAGCAGTTCTTC.

This chain joins TRBV7-9 and TRBJ2-3; D remains ambiguous. CDR3 length equals 15 residues. Trimming stripped 5 bases from V and 1 base from J, with 13 bases between. Germline values: CDR1 SEHNR, CDR2 FQNEAQ (reference sequence). CDR3 loop: CASSASTAGTDTQYF. CDR3 DNA: TGTGCCAGCAGCGCGTCAACCGCGGGCACAGATACGCAGTATTTT.

The chain combines TRBV14 with TRBJ2-7; 8 bases align to TRBD2. The CDR3 has 16 amino acids. Germline V gives CDR1 SGHDN, CDR2 FVKESK. V trimming: 0 bases; J trimming: 3 bases; junction bases outside the gene matches: 7. CDR3: CASSQELAGLGYEQYF. The CDR3 region has the DNA TGTGCCAGCAGCCAAGAGTTAGCGGGACTTGGCTACGAGCAGTACTTC.

The CDR3 loop is CASSGRQVLNTEAFF. In DNA, the CDR3 is TGTGCCAGCAGTGGACGACAGGTCTTGAACACTGAAGCTTTCTTT. The chain links TRBV27 to TRBJ1-1; weak D call: TRBD1 (6 bases). V dropped 5 bases and J dropped 0 bases, with 13 bases sitting between them. The CDR3 has 15 residues. The germline V gene has CDR1 MNHEY and CDR2 SMNVEV (reference sequence).

The chain couples TRBV3-1 (or the pseudogene TRBV3-2) to TRBJ1-1, with 7 bases aligning to TRBD1. Trimming removed 1 base from V and 3 bases from J; junction bases left unmatched: 5. Germline V gene data show CDR1 as LGHDT and CDR2 as YNNKEL (reference sequence). CDR3 length: 15 amino acids. The CDR3 DNA sequence: TGTGCCAGCAGCCAAGGACAGGGTGGCTACACTGAAGCTTTCTTT. Its translation is CASSQGQGGYTEAFF.

The chain has TRBV30 and TRBJ1-2, with a weak D call TRBD1 (5 bases). The CDR3 sequence is 16 residues long. Per germline, CDR1 GTSNPN and CDR2 SVGIG (reference sequence). V was shortened by 1 base and J by 3 bases, with 18 bases between the two germline ends. Here the CDR3 reads CAWSDLGAARDYGYTF. CDR3 sequence (DNA): TGTGCCTGGAGTGACCTTGGGGCCGCACGGGACTATGGCTACACCTTC.

This clone has more than one count but fewer than ten. The rearrangement uses TRBV10-3 and TRBJ1-6; TRBD1 aligns across 7 bases. V lost 0 bases, J lost 9 bases, and 2 bases stayed unmatched. The CDR3 extends over 14 amino acids. From germline, CDR1 is ENHRY and CDR2 SYGVKD. In DNA, the CDR3 is TGTGCCATCAGTGAGTCTGACAGGGCTTCACCCCTCCACTTT. As protein: CAISESDRASPLHF.

With regard to this clone: At the DNA level, this CDR3 is encoded by other sequences in the same sample as well. V usage is TRBV30 and J usage is TRBJ1-5, with D possibly being TRBD1 (6 bases). CDR1 GTSNPN and CDR2 SVGIG come from the germline V gene (reference sequence). The CDR3 is 13 amino acids. V was trimmed by 2 bases and J by 1 base, leaving 6 bases between them. Here the CDR3 reads CAWSQGSNQPQHF. Here the CDR3 DNA reads TGTGCCTGGAGTCAGGGGAGCAATCAGCCCCAGCATTTT.

The chain has TRBV7-2 and TRBJ2-4; TRBD1 is a possible D gene (6 bases). The CDR3 spans 15 residues. The germline CDR1 and CDR2 sequences are SGHTA and FQGNSA. Trimming shortened V by 5 bases and J by 6 bases, and 17 bases separated the two germline ends. This CDR3 reads CASSVQQGSGNIQYF. Written as DNA, the CDR3 is TGTGCCAGCAGCGTCCAACAGGGATCGGGAAACATTCAGTACTTC.

The chain links TRBV6-6 to TRBJ2-6; the match to TRBD2 covers 7 bases. The ends lost 7 bases at V and 0 bases at J; junction bases unmatched: 6. The CDR3 contains 16 residues. Germline CDR1 is MNHNY and CDR2 is SVGAGI (reference sequence). The CDR3 nucleotides read TGTGCCAGCATGAGGGGAGGGCACTCTGGGGCCAACGTCCTGACTTTC. This encodes CASMRGGHSGANVLTF.

The V and J genes are TRBV24-1 and TRBJ2-1; the D is unclear. The CDR3 sequence is 14 residues long. Germline CDR1 KGHDR, CDR2 SFDVKD. Deletions cut 4 bases from V and 2 bases from J, with 8 bases between. CDR3: CATSEVAPYNEQFF. The CDR3 DNA reads TGTGCCACCAGTGAAGTAGCCCCCTACAATGAGCAGTTCTTC.

The chain couples TRBV2 to TRBJ1-5; no reliable D call. Germline values: CDR1 SNHLY, CDR2 FYNNEI. V was cut by 11 bases and J by 1 base, with 15 bases left in between. This CDR3 comprises 14 residues. DNA of the CDR3: TGTGCCGTAGGCGCGGTTGGGAGCAATCAGCCCCAGCATTTT. It translates to CAVGAVGSNQPQHF.

This chain joins TRBV29-1 and TRBJ1-1, with D uncertain. The CDR3 spans 13 residues. Deletions cut 8 bases from V and 0 bases from J, with 13 bases between. Per the germline V gene, CDR1 is SQVTM and CDR2 is ANQGSEA. In DNA, the CDR3 is TGCAGCCTCAGGTCTGCCATGAACACTGAAGCTTTCTTT. Translation: CSLRSAMNTEAFF.

CDR3 nucleotide sequence: TGCAGTGCTAGTCAGGGGGGTAGTGGAAACACCATATATTTT. Residues: CSASQGGSGNTIYF. The V gene is TRBV20-1, the J gene TRBJ1-3; 7 bases line up with TRBD1. Germline lookup yields CDR1 DFQATT and CDR2 SNEGSKA (reference sequence). This CDR3 has 14 residues. Losses at the gene ends were 3 bases for V and 3 bases for J; bases not matched to a gene: 5.

The sample holds a few counts of this clone. The chain employs TRBV6-6 and TRBJ1-5, with TRBD1 as a possible D gene (6 bases). The CDR3 has 14 residues. In germline, CDR1 is MNHNY, CDR2 SVGAGI (reference sequence). The ends were cut back, 7 bases at V and 0 bases at J, with 10 bases in the middle. CDR3 nucleotides: TGTGCCAGCACCGGGACATCTAGCAATCAGCCCCAGCATTTT. Translating it yields CASTGTSSNQPQHF.

The gene calls are TRBV27 and TRBJ2-2, with 9 bases matching TRBD2. Germline trimming cut 5 bases from V and 2 bases from J; bases unmatched to any gene: 3. The CDR3 sequence is 15 residues long. CDR1 and CDR2 from the germline V gene are MNHEY and SMNVEV (reference sequence). The CDR3 loop is CASSMTSGNTGELFF. CDR3 DNA: TGTGCCAGCAGTATGACTAGCGGAAACACCGGGGAGCTGTTTTTT.

The V and J genes are TRBV25-1 and TRBJ1-2; 8 nucleotides match TRBD1. The CDR3 has 16 amino acids. V shed 4 bases and J 4 bases; nucleotides not matched to a gene: 11. Germline CDR1 and CDR2: MGHDK and SYGVNS. The CDR3 is CASSAPGTGLAYGYTF. CDR3 in DNA: TGTGCCAGCAGTGCCCCAGGGACAGGCCTTGCCTATGGCTACACCTTC.

This chain uses TRBV3-1 (or the pseudogene TRBV3-2) with TRBJ2-7; 7 bases align to TRBD2. The J segment lost 6 bases and the V segment lost 3 bases, leaving 5 bases of the junction unmatched. Per germline, CDR1 LGHDT and CDR2 YNNKEL (reference sequence). This CDR3 comprises 13 residues. This CDR3 reads CASSQWTSSEQYF. DNA of the CDR3: TGTGCCAGCAGCCAGTGGACTAGTTCCGAGCAGTACTTC.

This clone has a handful of counts. The chain uses TRBV11-2 and TRBJ2-1; 12 bases fit TRBD2. Trimming at V came to 6 bases and at J to 6 bases, leaving 12 bases not matched to a gene. This CDR3 has 17 residues. Germline-derived CDR1 and CDR2 are SGHAT and FQNNGV. DNA of the CDR3: TGTGCCAGCAGACCTCCGGGACTAGCGGGTTTAGGCAATGAGCAGTTCTTC. Its protein is CASRPPGLAGLGNEQFF.

The chain recombines TRBV14 with TRBJ1-2; D ambiguous. CDR1 and CDR2 (germline): SGHDN, FVKESK. There are 13 residues in the CDR3. V was shortened by 4 bases and J by 7 bases, with 13 bases between the two germline ends. CDR3 nucleotide sequence: TGTGCCAGCAGCCCGTCAGTGATCTTTGGCTACACCTTC. Translated: CASSPSVIFGYTF.

The chain uses TRBV28 and TRBJ2-1; TRBD2 matches at 9 bases. The germline CDR1 and CDR2 sequences are MDHEN and SYDVKM. This CDR3 region has 17 residues. J gave up 0 bases and V 2 bases, and 5 bases lay outside the gene matches. The CDR3 protein is CASSLTAGGSSYNEQFF. CDR3 bases: TGTGCCAGCAGTTTAACGGCGGGAGGGAGCTCCTACAATGAGCAGTTCTTC.